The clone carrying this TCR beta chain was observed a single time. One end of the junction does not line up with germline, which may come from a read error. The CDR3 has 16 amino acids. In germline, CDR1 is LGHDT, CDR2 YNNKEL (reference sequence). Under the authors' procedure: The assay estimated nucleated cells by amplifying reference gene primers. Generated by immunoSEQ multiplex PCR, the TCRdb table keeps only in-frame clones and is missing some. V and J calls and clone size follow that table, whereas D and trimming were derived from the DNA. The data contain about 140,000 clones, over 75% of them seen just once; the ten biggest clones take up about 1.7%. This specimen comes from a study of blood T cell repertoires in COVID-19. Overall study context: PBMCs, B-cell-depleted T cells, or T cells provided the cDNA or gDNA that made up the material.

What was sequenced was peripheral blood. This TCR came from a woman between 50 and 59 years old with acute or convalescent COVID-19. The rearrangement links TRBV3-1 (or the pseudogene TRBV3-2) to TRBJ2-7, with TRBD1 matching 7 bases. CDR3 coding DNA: TGTGCCAGCAGTCAAGTAGGTAAGACAGGGTCCTACGAGCAGTACTTC. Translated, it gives CASSQVGKTGSYEQYF.